These T cell receptor beta chains were read from a single sample in a study of cytomegalovirus exposure and HLA in healthy donors. The method was immunoSEQ multiplex PCR; TCRdb's version includes in-frame clones alone and lacks a portion of them. The sample has roughly 250,000 clones; about 66% are singletons. Input material: PBMCs. The receptor set was obtained from a female donor in good health and CMV-seronegative. Each CDR3 is given with its conserved first and last residue. D genes are given only for firm matches. The size of a clone is reported for some rows only, either as once, few or many, or as a class for expanded clones.

J gene | V gene | D gene | clone size | CDR3 DNA | CDR3 protein
TRBJ1-3 | TRBV21-1 | . | . | TGTGCCAGCAACCCCTCAGGGCTAAACACCATATATTTT | CASNPSGLNTIYF
TRBJ2-3 | TRBV5-1 | TRBD1 | . | TGCGCCAGCAGCCCCAGGACAGGGGCGACAGATACGCAGTATTTT | CASSPRTGATDTQYF
TRBJ1-2 | TRBV6-6 | . | . | TGTGCCAGCAGTGATCTTCAGCTAGCTAACTATGGCTACACCTTC | CASSDLQLANYGYTF
TRBJ2-7 | TRBV14 | . | . | TGTGCCAGCAGCCCTGGCCCATCCTACGAGCAGTACTTC | CASSPGPSYEQYF
TRBJ2-7 | TRBV9 | . | few | TGTGCCAGCAGCGTAGGTCTTGAGGAGTACTACGAGCAGTACTTC | CASSVGLEEYYEQYF
TRBJ1-3 | TRBV12-5 | . | few | TGTGCTAGTGGTCCGGGATGGAGCTCTGGAAACACCATATATTTT | CASGPGWSSGNTIYF
TRBJ1-1 | TRBV5-6 | . | . | TGTGCCAGCAGCGGCGAGGAAGGGGGAGCTTTCTTT | CASSGEEGGAFF
TRBJ2-3 | TRBV6-5 | TRBD2 | . | TGTGCCAGCATGAAGAGCGGGGGGAACACGCAGTATTTT | CASMKSGGNTQYF
TRBJ2-2 | TRBV4-2 | . | . | TGTGCCAGCAGCCAAGATCTGGAGGACACCGGGGAGCTGTTTTTT | CASSQDLEDTGELFF
TRBJ2-7 | TRBV5-6 | TRBD2 | . | TGTGCCAGCAGTTCGCTAGCGGCCGTCTACGAGCAGTACTTC | CASSSLAAVYEQYF
TRBJ2-5 | TRBV5-1 | . | once | TGCGCCAGCAGCTCCAACCCTTATATCAACATGTACCAAGAGACCCAGTACTTC | CASSSNPYINMYQETQYF
TRBJ2-1 | TRBV4-1 | . | . | TGCGCCAGCAGCCATTCCCAGGCAGGCTCCTACAATGAGCAGTTCTTC | CASSHSQAGSYNEQFF
TRBJ1-2 | TRBV30 | . | . | TGTGCCTGGAGCTACAGCCTTACTAACTATGGCTACACCTTC | CAWSYSLTNYGYTF
TRBJ2-1 | TRBV7-9 | . | . | TGTGCCAGCAGCGATCTAGCGCCGAGCTCCTACAATGAGCAGTTCTTC | CASSDLAPSSYNEQFF
TRBJ1-4 | TRBV9 | . | . | TGTGCCAGCAGCGAGGGGGGGGAGGCTGAAAAACTGTTTTTT | CASSEGGEAEKLFF